One T cell receptor beta chain is described in this entry. The data were taken from a study of T cell changes during pregnancy in multiple sclerosis. Between the trimmed V and J ends, which lost 1 base and 0 bases, there was a span of 11 bases. The CDR3 length is 15 residues. Germline V lookup: CDR1 SGHNT, CDR2 YYREEE (reference sequence). Here immunoSEQ multiplex PCR was the method, and the copy in TCRdb shows in-frame clones only, minus some. The sample yields about 43,000 clones, roughly 90% seen once. The sequence came from a female donor with multiple sclerosis, enrolled in a pregnancy study. The chain has TRBV5-4 and TRBJ2-7, with D maybe TRBD2 (6 bases). Sequencing was performed on PBMCs (not recorded whether the cells were cultured). CDR3 nucleotide sequence: TGTGCCAGCAGCTTGTCCCAGCGGGCCTCCTACGAGCAGTACTTC. This translates into CASSLSQRASYEQYF.